Sequencing of this TCR beta chain was carried out in a study of shared clonotypes between healthy human individuals. This clone was detected only once. This likely came from a read error, as a far larger clone is one base away. Measured with immunoSEQ multiplex PCR; TCRdb has only the in-frame clones, and not every one. The sample includes about 1 million clones, under 80% of them seen just once. V gave up 7 bases and J gave up 0 bases, with 4 bases separating them. Germline V gives CDR1 MNHNS, CDR2 SASEGT. CDR3 size: 13 residues. The chain has TRBV6-1 and TRBJ2-6; D is unresolved. Sequences were obtained from memory CD4+ T cells sorted from blood. Subset specified: CD45RA-negative fraction. The source of this sequence is a man younger than 30 in good health. The CDR3 bases are TGTGCCAGCATCTACTCTGGGGCCAACGTCCTGACTTTC. Translated, it gives CASIYSGANVLTF.